Below, 27 T cell receptor beta chains from the same sample are listed, as sequenced in a study of blood T cell repertoires in COVID-19. Here immunoSEQ multiplex PCR was the method, and the copy in TCRdb shows in-frame clones only, minus some. The sample comprises about 310,000 clones, around 87% of which are singletons, and 1% rests with the top ten. The sequenced material came from peripheral blood. Receptor source: a man aged 50-60 years with active or convalescent COVID-19.

This rearrangement joins TRBV7-9 to TRBJ2-2; 7 bases line up with TRBD2. This CDR3 spans 14 amino acids. V lost 2 bases, J lost 10 bases, and 7 bases stayed unmatched. CDR1 is SEHNR, CDR2 FQNEAQ, per germline (reference sequence). The chain's CDR3 is CASSLSPRLAELFF. In nucleotides, the CDR3 is TGTGCCAGCAGCTTAAGCCCCCGACTAGCGGAGCTGTTTTTT.

The CDR3, as DNA: TGTGCCAGCAGCCGGACAGGGACCGAGCAGCCCCAGCATTTT. Translation: CASSRTGTEQPQHF. V usage is TRBV6-5 and J usage is TRBJ1-5; 8 bases are shared with TRBD1. Germline CDR1 reads MNHEY; CDR2 reads SVGAGI. With 6 bases clipped from V and 7 bases from J, the junction kept 8 bases outside the gene matches. The CDR3 consists of 14 residues.

The CDR3 region has the DNA TGTGCCAGCAGCTTTCAGGGGAAGGGCACTGAAGCTTTCTTT. Protein product: CASSFQGKGTEAFF. The chain carries TRBV7-2 and TRBJ1-1; D might be TRBD1 (6 bases). CDR1 and CDR2 (germline): SGHTA, FQGNSA. CDR3 length: 14 amino acids. Trimming pared 3 bases from V and 4 bases from J, leaving 12 bases between.

The chain recombines TRBV5-1 with TRBJ2-2; 10 bases line up with TRBD2. Germline values: CDR1 SGHRS, CDR2 YFSETQ. Losses at the gene ends were 0 bases for V and 4 bases for J; bases not matched to a gene: 6. The CDR3 extends over 17 amino acids. CDR3 sequence (DNA): TGCGCCAGCAGCTTGGCGTTTCTAGCGGGGGCCACCGGGGAGCTGTTTTTT. Protein product: CASSLAFLAGATGELFF.

The chain combines TRBV5-4 with TRBJ1-3, with D tentatively TRBD1 (6 bases). This CDR3 has 15 residues. The ends were cut back, 4 bases at V and 4 bases at J, with 15 bases in the middle. CDR1 is SGHNT, CDR2 YYREEE, per germline (reference sequence). CDR3 nucleotides: TGTGCCAGCAGCACACGGACCGGGACAGGAAACACCATATATTTT. Its translation is CASSTRTGTGNTIYF.

The chain is built from TRBV18 and TRBJ1-5; 8 nucleotides agree with TRBD1. The CDR3 covers 14 residues. Germline trimming cut 3 bases from V and 5 bases from J; bases unmatched to any gene: 3. From germline, CDR1 is KGHSH and CDR2 LQKENI. The CDR3 region has the DNA TGTGCCAGCTCACCGACAGGGGAGGATCAGCCCCAGCATTTT. This gives the protein CASSPTGEDQPQHF.

The chain recombines TRBV11-2 with TRBJ2-3; 10 bases are a match to TRBD2. CDR3 length: 17 residues. Looked up from germline, CDR1 is SGHAT and CDR2 is FQNNGV. The ends lost 0 bases at V and 1 base at J; junction bases unmatched: 4. This chain's CDR3 is CASSLDYGLAGTDTQYF. The CDR3 DNA reads TGTGCCAGCAGCTTAGATTACGGACTAGCGGGCACAGATACGCAGTATTTT.

The V gene is TRBV3-1 (or the pseudogene TRBV3-2), the J gene TRBJ1-2; D ambiguous. V gave up 4 bases and J gave up 3 bases, with 15 bases separating them. Germline V CDR1 and CDR2: LGHDT, YNNKEL (reference sequence). The CDR3 is made up of 15 amino acids. The CDR3 DNA sequence: TGTGCCAGCAGCCCAGGACTGCTAGCTTACTATGGCTACACCTTC. Translating it yields CASSPGLLAYYGYTF.

This chain connects TRBV5-4 to TRBJ2-7; TRBD1 matches at 8 bases. Germline CDR1 reads SGHNT; CDR2 reads YYREEE (reference sequence). This CDR3 has 17 residues. After removal of 4 bases from V and 1 base from J, the junction contained 13 bases not matched to a gene. As DNA, the CDR3 is TGTGCCAGCAGCATCCGGACAGGGTCTATCGAGTCCTACGAGCAGTACTTC. Its translation: CASSIRTGSIESYEQYF.

The rearrangement uses TRBV27 and TRBJ2-7; perhaps TRBD1 as D (6 bases). Per the germline V gene, CDR1 is MNHEY and CDR2 is SMNVEV (reference sequence). V was shortened by 2 bases and J by 4 bases, with 15 bases between the two germline ends. The CDR3 is 15 residues long. CDR3 protein: CASSLGIGRGYEQYF. CDR3 coding DNA: TGTGCCAGCAGTTTAGGCATTGGCAGGGGATACGAGCAGTACTTC.

V gene TRBV5-4 combines with J gene TRBJ2-4; perhaps TRBD2 as D (6 bases). Germline V CDR1 and CDR2: SGHNT, YYREEE (reference sequence). Trimming stripped 3 bases from V and 0 bases from J, with 7 bases between. The CDR3 runs to 14 residues. The CDR3 protein is CASSSGLAKNIQYF. The CDR3 nucleotides read TGTGCCAGCAGCTCGGGACTAGCCAAAAACATTCAGTACTTC.

The chain employs TRBV7-3 and TRBJ2-7; 12 bases line up with TRBD2. Germline lookup yields CDR1 SGHTA and CDR2 FQGTGA. This CDR3 has 14 amino acids. V gave up 4 bases and J gave up 4 bases; unmatched junction bases: 2. CDR3 in amino acids: CASSSTSGSYEQYF. The CDR3 nucleotides are TGTGCCAGCAGCTCGACTAGCGGGAGTTACGAGCAGTACTTC.

This clone has a single count. The V call is TRBV19, the J call TRBJ1-2, with D unresolved. The CDR3 length is 13 residues. Deletions cut 0 bases from V and 8 bases from J, with 10 bases between. The V gene's germline CDR1 is LNHDA and CDR2 SQIVND (reference sequence). As DNA, the CDR3 is TGTGCCAGTAGTATAGAATTGACTTGGGGCTACACCTTC. Translation: CASSIELTWGYTF.

V and J are TRBV30 and TRBJ1-6; TRBD1 matches 7 bases. There are 13 residues in the CDR3. Germline trimming cut 4 bases from V and 5 bases from J; bases unmatched to any gene: 2. Germline CDR1 is GTSNPN and CDR2 is SVGIG (reference sequence). This chain's CDR3 is CAWTDRNNSPLHF. The CDR3 nucleotides read TGTGCCTGGACGGACAGGAATAATTCACCCCTCCACTTT.

The gene calls are TRBV10-3 and TRBJ1-2, with 11 nucleotides matching TRBD1. J lost 3 bases, V lost 6 bases, and 0 bases had no gene match. The CDR3 has 13 amino acids. CDR1 and CDR2 (germline): ENHRY, SYGVKD. The CDR3, as DNA: TGTGCCATCAGGGGACAGGGGGACTATGGCTACACCTTC. Residues: CAIRGQGDYGYTF.

The chain joins TRBV30 to TRBJ2-7, with D perhaps matching TRBD2 (6 bases). In germline, CDR1 is GTSNPN, CDR2 SVGIG (reference sequence). CDR3 size: 14 residues. Trimming cost V 5 bases and J 7 bases, with 21 bases left between them. The DNA of the CDR3 is TGTGCCTGGGAGGTAGGGACTGGGGTGGGGGAGCAGTACTTC. Translating it yields CAWEVGTGVGEQYF.

The rearrangement uses TRBV5-1 and TRBJ1-4; 7 bases agree with TRBD1. This CDR3 comprises 13 residues. Germline loops: CDR1 SGHRS, CDR2 YFSETQ. Losses at the gene ends were 4 bases for V and 8 bases for J; bases not matched to a gene: 5. The CDR3 DNA is TGCGCCAGCAGCGCGACAGGGAACGAAAAACTGTTTTTT. Its protein product is CASSATGNEKLFF.

The J gene is TRBJ2-1, the V gene TRBV19; 8 nucleotides match TRBD1. This CDR3 region has 14 residues. Looked up from germline, CDR1 is LNHDA and CDR2 is SQIVND (reference sequence). V lost 8 bases to trimming and J lost 3 bases; unmatched junction nucleotides: 6. The CDR3 bases are TGTGCCAGTTCAACAGGGGGTCTCTACAATGAGCAGTTCTTC. Translated: CASSTGGLYNEQFF.

This rearrangement joins TRBV7-9 to TRBJ2-1; TRBD2 agrees at 7 bases. The CDR3 runs to 15 residues. The V segment lost 1 base and the J segment 12 bases; nucleotides outside the gene matches: 12. Germline values: CDR1 SEHNR, CDR2 FQNEAQ (reference sequence). This CDR3 reads CASSLGGSRDYRQFF. The CDR3 DNA reads as TGTGCCAGCAGCTTAGGAGGGTCCAGGGACTATCGGCAGTTCTTC.

The count of this clone is one. The chain employs TRBV6-5 and TRBJ1-5, with TRBD1 identical over 7 bases. The V and J ends lost 6 bases and 3 bases, in that order; junction bases with no gene match: 5. The CDR3 is 14 amino acids. Per the germline V gene, CDR1 is MNHEY and CDR2 is SVGAGI. The CDR3 DNA sequence: TGTGCCAGCAGCCCCACAGGGGACAATCAGCCCCAGCATTTT. Protein sequence: CASSPTGDNQPQHF.

The chain uses TRBV28 and TRBJ2-7, with TRBD2 identical over 15 bases. Germline V gives CDR1 MDHEN, CDR2 SYDVKM. V gave up 4 bases and J gave up 5 bases; unmatched junction bases: 3. The CDR3 spans 15 residues. CDR3 nucleotide sequence: TGTGCCAGCAGTTCCGGACTAGCGGGAGGGAACGAGCAGTACTTC. Its translation is CASSSGLAGGNEQYF.

The rearrangement joins TRBV27 to TRBJ2-3, with 7 bases identical to TRBD2. The germline V gene encodes CDR1 MNHEY and CDR2 SMNVEV (reference sequence). The trim removed 3 bases at V and 5 bases at J, leaving 8 bases unmatched. The length of the CDR3 is 15 residues. The CDR3 is CASSFYRGEKDTQYF. CDR3 sequence (DNA): TGTGCCAGCAGTTTCTACCGGGGGGAGAAAGATACGCAGTATTTT.

The rearrangement joins TRBV5-1 to TRBJ2-7, with TRBD2 as a possible D gene (6 bases). V was shortened by 5 bases and J by 2 bases, with 14 bases between the two germline ends. Germline CDR1 and CDR2: SGHRS and YFSETQ. The CDR3 length is 14 residues. CDR3 amino acids: CASSSGRSPYEQYF. The CDR3 nucleotides are TGCGCCAGCAGTAGCGGCAGATCTCCCTACGAGCAGTACTTC.

The chain joins TRBV7-8 to TRBJ1-2, with 7 bases lining up with TRBD1. Trimming cost V 5 bases and J 9 bases; bases outside gene matches: 9. Germline lookup yields CDR1 SGHVS and CDR2 FQNEAQ. The CDR3 runs 13 residues. DNA for the CDR3: TGTGCCAGCAGCCCCACAGGGGATACCAGCTACACCTTC. Its translation is CASSPTGDTSYTF.

CDR3 amino acids: CASSYSGESGNTIYF. As DNA, the CDR3 is TGTGCCAGCAGTTACTCAGGGGAATCTGGAAACACCATATATTTT. The genes are TRBV6-5 and TRBJ1-3, with a possible D match to TRBD1 (5 bases). V lost 0 bases, J lost 1 base, and 7 bases lay in between. The CDR3 covers 15 residues. Germline V lookup: CDR1 MNHEY, CDR2 SVGAGI.

This sequence joins TRBV11-2 and TRBJ1-3; D uncertain. Germline V gene sequence: CDR1 SGHAT, CDR2 FQNNGV. The CDR3 consists of 13 residues. Trimming removed 5 bases from V and 1 base from J, with 6 bases in between. As DNA, the CDR3 is TGTGCCAGCAGCCCGTTATCTGGAAACACCATATATTTT. Translation gives CASSPLSGNTIYF.

V gene TRBV6-6 combines with J gene TRBJ2-1; TRBD2 aligns across 8 bases. J gave up 2 bases and V 5 bases, and 20 bases lay outside the gene matches. CDR3 length equals 20 residues. Germline values: CDR1 MNHNY, CDR2 SVGAGI (reference sequence). Here the CDR3 DNA reads TGTGCCAGCAGTCCACTCCGTCTGGCGGGAGGCCTGAATGCCTACAATGAGCAGTTCTTC. It yields the protein CASSPLRLAGGLNAYNEQFF.